This entry describes one T cell receptor (beta chain). The antigen remains unidentified. This entry belongs to a study of cytomegalovirus exposure and HLA in healthy donors. Study summary: Within an early data release were 85 million or so unique TCRs drawn from HLA-typed donors.

Germline CDR1 SGDLS, CDR2 YYNGEE. This CDR3 has 14 residues. Trimming cost V 1 base and J 1 base, with 9 bases left between them. 60 Vbeta and 13 Jbeta primers were used in PCR. Sequencing was performed with immunoSEQ multiplex PCR; in TCRdb, only in-frame clones are kept and a portion is missing. The sample has hundreds of thousands of clones, about 82% seen once. General study findings and limits: The authors enumerated over 150 TCR beta chains as linked to cytomegalovirus. Trimming of TCR beta V- and J-genes showed a link, identified in a later analysis, to a missense DCLRE1C variant. CMV serostatus stood as the only immune exposure information on hand.

The gene calls are TRBV9 and TRBJ2-7; tentative D call: TRBD2 (5 bases). Material for sequencing was PBMCs. This sequence was found in a man aged 25-45 years in good health and CMV-seronegative. The CDR3 is CASSVYPGSYEQYF. DNA of the CDR3: TGTGCCAGCAGCGTATACCCGGGGTCCTACGAGCAGTACTTC.